The 6 T cell receptor beta chains below all came from one sample that was sequenced in a study of blood T cell repertoires in COVID-19. TCRdb's copy holds only in-frame clones and misses some; the assay was immunoSEQ multiplex PCR. This table holds some 340,000 clones, roughly 85% found once. The specimen was peripheral blood. The origin of the receptors is a woman younger than 35 with acute or convalescent COVID-19.

The chain uses TRBV5-4 and TRBJ2-3; weak D call: TRBD2 (5 bases). CDR3 length: 14 residues. Between the trimmed V and J ends, which lost 3 bases and 2 bases, there was a span of 10 bases. Germline V lookup: CDR1 SGHNT, CDR2 YYREEE (reference sequence). The CDR3 nucleotides are TGTGCCAGCAGCTCCAGCGGAACCACAGATACGCAGTATTTT. Its translation: CASSSSGTTDTQYF.

The chain links TRBV27 to TRBJ1-4; 10 bases are shared with TRBD1. Per the germline V gene, CDR1 is MNHEY and CDR2 is SMNVEV (reference sequence). V gave up 8 bases and J gave up 4 bases; unmatched junction bases: 4. CDR3 length: 14 amino acids. This chain's CDR3 is CASGQGGFNEKLFF. CDR3 coding DNA: TGTGCCAGCGGACAGGGGGGGTTTAATGAAAAACTGTTTTTT.

The rearrangement joins TRBV27 to TRBJ2-1; a weak D match, TRBD2 (5 bases). Germline V gene lookup returns CDR1 MNHEY and CDR2 SMNVEV (reference sequence). The CDR3 covers 17 residues. Deletions cut 2 bases from V and 3 bases from J, with 17 bases between. The CDR3 DNA reads as TGTGCCAGCAGTTTAAGGATTGCGAGGGCTCGCTACAATGAGCAGTTCTTC. It specifies CASSLRIARARYNEQFF.

The V gene is TRBV28, the J gene TRBJ2-2; D gene uncertain. Between the trimmed V and J ends, which lost 7 bases and 3 bases, there was a span of 12 bases. In germline, CDR1 is MDHEN, CDR2 SYDVKM. The CDR3 runs to 14 residues. This CDR3 reads CASTIEVYTGELFF. CDR3 coding DNA: TGTGCCAGCACCATAGAGGTTTACACCGGGGAGCTGTTTTTT.

This chain connects TRBV9 to TRBJ1-1; tentative D call: TRBD1 (6 bases). Trimming removed 3 bases at V and 6 bases at J, with 15 bases between. This CDR3 has 14 residues. Looked up from germline, CDR1 is SGDLS and CDR2 is YYNGEE. In nucleotides, the CDR3 is TGTGCCAGCAGCGGGGGGCCTGGTCGGGCTGAAGCTTTCTTT. This encodes CASSGGPGRAEAFF.

A few counts support this clone. The chain uses TRBV21-1 and TRBJ1-5; the D call in the table, TRBD1, was not verified against the DNA. TRBV21-1 is tagged as a pseudogene. CDR3 length: 18 residues. The CDR3 bases are TGTGCCAGCAGCAAAGATGGACAGGGAATTAATAGCAATCAGCCCCAGCATTTT. Translation gives CASSKDGQGINSNQPQHF.